These T cell receptor beta chains were read from a single sample in a study of cytomegalovirus exposure and HLA in healthy donors. Clones were read by immunoSEQ multiplex PCR, and TCRdb kept only the in-frame ones, dropping some. The profile shows more than 150,000 clones, 75% to 80% of them singletons. Sequencing was performed on PBMCs. The source of these receptors is a man aged 45 to 65 in good health and CMV-seropositive. The CDR3 runs from the conserved cysteine through the conserved F or W. D genes are given only for firm matches. A row's size may be missing; if present it is once, few, many or a size class.

v_call	cdr3_length	clone_size	j_call	d_call	cdr3_aa	cdr3_nt
TRBV21-1	15	NA	TRBJ2-1	NA	CASYSVLDSYNEQFF	TGTGCCAGCTACTCAGTCCTGGACAGTTACAATGAGCAGTTCTTC
TRBV10-1	13	NA	TRBJ1-6	NA	CASSERPGSPLHF	TGCGCCAGCAGTGAGAGACCGGGGTCACCCCTCCACTTT
TRBV2	17	NA	TRBJ2-6	TRBD1	CASRGDRAGSGANVLTF	TGTGCCAGCAGGGGGGACAGGGCCGGCTCTGGGGCCAACGTCCTGACTTTC
TRBV27	15	NA	TRBJ1-6	TRBD1	CASSLYRGPESPLHF	TGTGCCAGCAGTTTGTACAGGGGGCCCGAATCACCCCTCCACTTT
TRBV28	16	NA	TRBJ1-1	NA	CASSPPGPLRGTEAFF	TGTGCCAGCAGCCCCCCAGGGCCCCTCAGGGGCACTGAAGCTTTCTTT
TRBV30	13	NA	TRBJ2-2	NA	CAWSVRGPGELFF	TGTGCCTGGAGTGTACGAGGGCCGGGGGAGCTGTTTTTT
TRBV15	16	NA	TRBJ2-1	TRBD2	CATSREERGTRNEQFF	TGTGCCACCAGCAGAGAGGAGCGGGGGACTCGTAATGAGCAGTTCTTC
TRBV25-1	15	NA	TRBJ2-3	NA	CASSEYQGIGDTQYF	TGTGCCAGCAGTGAATACCAGGGGATTGGAGATACGCAGTATTTT
TRBV5-4	17	NA	TRBJ1-1	TRBD1	CASSLGGTGVPNTEAFF	TGTGCCAGCAGCTTGGGGGGGACAGGGGTACCCAACACTGAAGCTTTCTTT
TRBV27	16	NA	TRBJ2-1	NA	CASRPIGAGTYNEQFF	TGTGCCAGCAGGCCGATCGGCGCGGGGACCTACAATGAGCAGTTCTTC
TRBV7-2	13	NA	TRBJ2-5	NA	CASSSTGKETQYF	TGTGCCAGCAGCTCGACAGGCAAAGAGACCCAGTACTTC
TRBV29-1	14	NA	TRBJ2-1	TRBD1	CSAWTGGSYNEQFF	TGCAGCGCTTGGACAGGTGGCTCCTACAATGAGCAGTTCTTC
TRBV5-6	13	NA	TRBJ1-1	TRBD1	CASSLFYGTGAFF	TGTGCCAGCAGCTTGTTTTACGGGACAGGGGCTTTCTTT
TRBV6-5	14	NA	TRBJ1-2	NA	CASSYGAGRLRYTF	TGTGCCAGCAGTTACGGGGCAGGGAGGTTGCGCTACACCTTC
TRBV4-1	15	NA	TRBJ1-3	NA	CASSQTQDSGNTIYF	TGCGCCAGCAGCCAAACGCAGGACTCTGGAAACACCATATATTTT
TRBV5-1	16	once	TRBJ2-7	TRBD1	CASSNRTGLGSYEQYF	TGCGCCAGCAGCAACAGGACAGGGTTGGGCTCCTACGAGCAGTACTTC